A single sample gave rise to the 10 T cell receptor beta chains below, sequenced in a study of blood T cell repertoires in COVID-19. Repertoires were generated with immunoSEQ multiplex PCR, while TCRdb's copy carries only in-frame clones and drops some. The sample includes about 94,000 clones, about four fifths of them seen just once. The sequencing input was peripheral blood. These receptors all come from a man aged 55 to 70 with acute or convalescent COVID-19.

This chain joins TRBV9 and TRBJ1-1, with D tentatively TRBD1 (6 bases). Trimming stripped 0 bases from V and 5 bases from J, with 11 bases between. The CDR3 loop spans 14 amino acids. CDR1 and CDR2 from the germline V gene are SGDLS and YYNGEE. This CDR3 reads CASSVAQGGTEAFF. CDR3 nucleotide sequence: TGTGCCAGCAGCGTAGCACAGGGAGGGACTGAAGCTTTCTTT.

The V call is TRBV19, the J call TRBJ1-5; the D gene is possibly TRBD1 (5 bases). Germline V gives CDR1 LNHDA, CDR2 SQIVND (reference sequence). Between the trimmed V and J ends, which lost 10 bases and 0 bases, there was a span of 13 bases. CDR3 length: 14 amino acids. For the CDR3, the DNA is TGTGCCACCAACCAGGGCCTTAGCAATCAGCCCCAGCATTTT. Its translation: CATNQGLSNQPQHF.

As for this clone: A read error may explain this, as a much larger clone is one base away. Other DNA sequences from this sample encode an identical CDR3 as well. This chain links TRBV19 with TRBJ1-2, with 10 bases that match TRBD1. The CDR3 has 15 amino acids. The germline gives CDR1 LNHDA, CDR2 SQIVND (reference sequence). As DNA, the CDR3 is TGTGCCAGTAGTAAGGACAGGGGGATTCTCTATGGCTACACCTTT. As protein: CASSKDRGILYGYTF. Drawing the rest from reference TRBV19 and TRBJ1-2, the complete variable domain is DGGITQSPKYLFRKEGQNVTLSCEQNLNHDAMYWYRQDPGQGLRLIYYSQIVNDFQKGDIAEGYSVSREKKESFPLTVTSAQKNPTAFYLCASSKDRGILYGYTFGSGTRLTVV.

V is TRBV7-2 and J is TRBJ1-5, with D uncertain. CDR1 SGHTA and CDR2 FQGNSA come from the germline V gene. Trimming removed 4 bases from V and 0 bases from J, with 4 bases in between. This CDR3 has 13 residues. The DNA for the CDR3 is TGTGCCAGCAGCTCCCGTAGCAATCAGCCCCAGCATTTT. It is translated as CASSSRSNQPQHF.

This chain uses TRBV7-9 with TRBJ2-5, with 9 bases identical to TRBD1. V trimming: 1 base; J trimming: 0 bases; junction bases outside the gene matches: 3. CDR3 length equals 16 residues. CDR1 is SEHNR, CDR2 FQNEAQ, per germline (reference sequence). The DNA of the CDR3 is TGTGCCAGCAGCTTAGTCGGGACAGGGAACCAAGAGACCCAGTACTTC. The encoded protein is CASSLVGTGNQETQYF.

This clone was observed once. The chain employs TRBV15 and TRBJ2-6; 10 bases agree with TRBD1. V was pared by 7 bases and J by 2 bases, with 8 bases of the junction left unmatched. CDR3 length equals 17 residues. CDR1 and CDR2 from the germline V gene are LNHNV and YYDKDF (reference sequence). As DNA, the CDR3 is TGTGCCACCACTGAGACAGGGGGCTACCCTGGGGCCAACGTCCTGACTTTC. Translated, it gives CATTETGGYPGANVLTF.

The CDR3 loop reads CASSDESGVYGYTF. Written as DNA, the CDR3 is TGTGCCAGCAGTGATGAATCAGGGGTCTATGGCTACACCTTC. The chain links TRBV25-1 to TRBJ1-2, with D perhaps TRBD1 (6 bases). Germline assignment: CDR1 MGHDK and CDR2 SYGVNS. Between the trimmed V and J ends, which lost 3 bases and 4 bases, there was a span of 12 bases. This CDR3 comprises 14 residues.

This chain links TRBV9 with TRBJ2-1; 12 bases are a match to TRBD2. Germline V gene lookup returns CDR1 SGDLS and CDR2 YYNGEE. The CDR3 is 16 amino acids. After removal of 4 bases from V and 7 bases from J, the junction contained 9 bases not matched to a gene. CDR3 protein: CASSSTTSGGFNEQFF. CDR3 bases: TGTGCCAGCAGCTCGACGACTAGCGGGGGCTTTAATGAGCAGTTCTTC.

This clone appeared once. The V call is TRBV19, the J call TRBJ1-2; TRBD1 is a possible D gene (6 bases). This CDR3 is built from 13 residues. Germline CDR1 and CDR2: LNHDA and SQIVND (reference sequence). Trimming shortened V by 5 bases and J by 10 bases, and 17 bases separated the two germline ends. In DNA, the CDR3 is TGTGCCAGTAGTGCAGGGACACTCCGACCCTACACCTTC. It is translated as CASSAGTLRPYTF.

The chain recombines TRBV11-3 with TRBJ1-6; possibly TRBD1 for D (6 bases). V was cut by 2 bases and J by 9 bases, with 14 bases left in between. This CDR3 contains 15 residues. Germline V CDR1 and CDR2: SGHNT, YENEEA. The CDR3 region has the DNA TGTGCCAGCAGCTTATCGGGGGGCGCCGGTTCACCCCTCCACTTT. Its protein is CASSLSGGAGSPLHF.